Sequencing of this TCR beta chain was carried out in a study of T cell repertoires in cytomegalovirus infection. Study background: Public TCR beta signature analysis indicated the presence of both CMV infection and matching HLA type.

Each CDR3 protein gets one entry after TCRdb re-called the reads with MiXCR. The sample gives roughly 220,000 distinct CDR3 sequences, 35% to 45% of which show up once; about 60% is in the top ten. The CDR3 has 16 amino acids. Germline loops: CDR1 MRHNA, CDR2 SNTAGT. Trimming left V 4 bases short and J 0 bases short, with 15 bases between. Study-level findings and limits: The cumulative frequency of public TCR beta families distinguished individuals who carried CMV together with the relevant HLA.

As for this clonotype: Its cognate antigen is unknown.

This material consisted of CD8+ T cells from cultured PBMCs, taken from culture after CMV antigen stimulation. The J gene is TRBJ2-5, the V gene TRBV6-4; D possibly corresponds to TRBD1 (6 bases). The origin of this receptor is a human donor in good health (CMV status not recorded). Some clones in this sample may be carry-over from other donors' samples. CDR3 coding DNA: TGTGCCAGCAGTGCCAAACCAGGGGCCTACCAAGAGACCCAGTACTTC. Translation: CASSAKPGAYQETQYF.